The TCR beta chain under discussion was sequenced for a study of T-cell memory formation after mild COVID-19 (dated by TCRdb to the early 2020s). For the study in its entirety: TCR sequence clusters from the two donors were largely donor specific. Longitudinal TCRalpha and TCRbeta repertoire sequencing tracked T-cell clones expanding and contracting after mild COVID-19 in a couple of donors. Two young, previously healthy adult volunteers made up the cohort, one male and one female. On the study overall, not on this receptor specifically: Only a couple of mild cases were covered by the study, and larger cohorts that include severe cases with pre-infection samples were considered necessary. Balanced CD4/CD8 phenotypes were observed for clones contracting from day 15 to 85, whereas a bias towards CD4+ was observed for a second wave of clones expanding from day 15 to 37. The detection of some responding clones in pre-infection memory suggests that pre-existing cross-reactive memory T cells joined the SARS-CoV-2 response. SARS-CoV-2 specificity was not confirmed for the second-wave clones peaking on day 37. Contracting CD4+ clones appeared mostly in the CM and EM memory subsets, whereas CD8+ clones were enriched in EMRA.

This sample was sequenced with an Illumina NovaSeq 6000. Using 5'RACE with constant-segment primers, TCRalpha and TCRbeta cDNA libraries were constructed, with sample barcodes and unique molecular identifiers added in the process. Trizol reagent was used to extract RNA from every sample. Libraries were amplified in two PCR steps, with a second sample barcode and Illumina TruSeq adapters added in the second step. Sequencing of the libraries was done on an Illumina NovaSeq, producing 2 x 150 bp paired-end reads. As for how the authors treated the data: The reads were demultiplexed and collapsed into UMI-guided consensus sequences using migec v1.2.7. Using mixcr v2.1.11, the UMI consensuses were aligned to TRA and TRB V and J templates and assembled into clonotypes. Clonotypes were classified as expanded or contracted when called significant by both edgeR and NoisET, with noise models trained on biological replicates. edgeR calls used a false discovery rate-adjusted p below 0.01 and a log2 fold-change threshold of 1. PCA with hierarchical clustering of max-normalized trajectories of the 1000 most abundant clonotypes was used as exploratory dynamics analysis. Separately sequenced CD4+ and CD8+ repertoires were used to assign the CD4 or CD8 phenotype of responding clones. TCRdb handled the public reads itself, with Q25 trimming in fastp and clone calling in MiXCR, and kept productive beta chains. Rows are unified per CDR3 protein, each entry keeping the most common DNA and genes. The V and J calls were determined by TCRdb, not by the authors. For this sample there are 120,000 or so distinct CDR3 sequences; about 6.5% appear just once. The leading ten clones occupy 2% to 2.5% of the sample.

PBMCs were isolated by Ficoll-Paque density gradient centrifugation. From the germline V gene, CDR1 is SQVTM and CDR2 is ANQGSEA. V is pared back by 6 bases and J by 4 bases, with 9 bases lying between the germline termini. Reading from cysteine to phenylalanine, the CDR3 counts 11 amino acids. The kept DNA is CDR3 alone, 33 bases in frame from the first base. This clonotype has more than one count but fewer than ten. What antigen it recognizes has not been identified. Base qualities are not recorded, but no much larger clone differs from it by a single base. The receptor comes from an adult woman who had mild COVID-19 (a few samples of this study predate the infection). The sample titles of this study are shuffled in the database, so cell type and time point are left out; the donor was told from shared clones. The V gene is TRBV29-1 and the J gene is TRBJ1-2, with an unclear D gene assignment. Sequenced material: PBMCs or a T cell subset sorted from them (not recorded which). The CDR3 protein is CSVSRGYGYTF. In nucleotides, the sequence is TGCAGCGTGTCCCGGGGCTATGGCTACACCTTC.